The sequence of this T cell receptor (beta chain) was determined in a study of blood T cell repertoires in COVID-19. Study information: Samples representing acute and convalescent COVID-19 were sourced from the United States, Italy and Spain. Nucleic acid was either cDNA or gDNA, and it came from T cells, B-cell-depleted T cells, or PBMCs.

Original handling: Reference gene primer amplification yielded estimated nucleated cell counts. Profiling relied on immunoSEQ multiplex PCR, and the TCRdb table lists in-frame clones only, not all of them. Clone size and the V and J calls come from that table; the DNA yielded D and trimming. The sample includes about 86,000 clones, 80% to 90% of them seen just once. The CDR3 loop spans 13 amino acids. The V end lost 1 base, the J end lost 5 bases, and 8 bases lay between the germline ends. From germline, CDR1 is LGHDT and CDR2 YNNKEL (reference sequence). V is TRBV3-1 (or the pseudogene TRBV3-2) and J is TRBJ1-2, with D perhaps TRBD1 (5 bases). The source material was PBMCs or T cells enriched from blood (not recorded which). The TCR sequence derives from a woman aged 50 to 60 with acute COVID-19. CDR3 in amino acids: CASSQGQRYGYTF. The CDR3 DNA is TGTGCCAGCAGCCAAGGACAGAGATATGGCTACACCTTC.